The rows below give T cell receptor beta chains drawn from one sample of a study of immune evolution from preneoplasia to lung adenocarcinoma. Profiled with immunoSEQ multiplex PCR; TCRdb holds only in-frame clones, not every one. The table shows roughly 40,000 clones, with approximately 80% occurring only once. The specimen sequenced was FFPE invasive lung adenocarcinoma tissue. Every receptor here comes from a person aged 55 to 69 with lung adenocarcinoma. The CDR3 runs from the conserved cysteine through the conserved F or W. Each record gives: CDR3 protein, CDR3 DNA, clone size, V gene, D gene, J gene. A D gene is named only where the DNA matches it firmly. Size tells how often a clone was seen (once, few, many) or the class of an expanded clone, and some rows leave it out.

CDR3aa: CASSGGWVYEQYF; CDR3nt: TGTGCCAGCAGCGGGGGCTGGGTCTACGAGCAGTACTTC; abundance: .; v_gene: TRBV11-2; d_gene: .; j_gene: TRBJ2-7
CDR3aa: CASSAPTGGNQPQHF; CDR3nt: TGTGCCAGCAGTGCCCCGACAGGGGGTAATCAGCCCCAGCATTTT; abundance: few; v_gene: TRBV6-6; d_gene: TRBD1; j_gene: TRBJ1-5
CDR3aa: CTYHLGRKGSDTQYF; CDR3nt: TGCACCTATCACCTCGGGAGGAAAGGCTCAGATACGCAGTATTTT; abundance: .; v_gene: TRBV1; d_gene: .; j_gene: TRBJ2-3
CDR3aa: CAWSPRDPLSSYNEQFF; CDR3nt: TGTGCCTGGAGTCCCAGGGACCCATTGAGCTCCTACAATGAGCAGTTCTTC; abundance: .; v_gene: TRBV30; d_gene: .; j_gene: TRBJ2-1
CDR3aa: CASSFGQPYNEQFF; CDR3nt: TGTGCCAGCAGCTTTGGACAGCCCTACAATGAGCAGTTCTTC; abundance: .; v_gene: TRBV7-2; d_gene: .; j_gene: TRBJ2-1
CDR3aa: CASSPGLAAATSTDTQYF; CDR3nt: TGTGCCAGCAGCCCGGGACTAGCGGCCGCTACTAGCACAGATACGCAGTATTTT; abundance: .; v_gene: TRBV5-6; d_gene: TRBD2; j_gene: TRBJ2-3
CDR3aa: CAISTGQSSYEQYF; CDR3nt: TGTGCCATCAGTACGGGACAGAGCTCCTACGAGCAGTACTTC; abundance: .; v_gene: TRBV10-3; d_gene: TRBD1; j_gene: TRBJ2-7
CDR3aa: CASSQAGQGRHEQYF; CDR3nt: TGCGCCAGCAGCCAAGCGGGGCAGGGGAGACACGAGCAGTACTTC; abundance: .; v_gene: TRBV4-1; d_gene: .; j_gene: TRBJ2-7
CDR3aa: CAIRDSERYNEQFF; CDR3nt: TGTGCCATCAGAGACTCCGAGCGTTACAATGAGCAGTTCTTC; abundance: few; v_gene: TRBV10-3; d_gene: .; j_gene: TRBJ2-1
CDR3aa: CASSENEDSGNTIYF; CDR3nt: TGTGCCAGCAGTGAAAATGAGGACTCTGGAAACACCATATATTTT; abundance: .; v_gene: TRBV6-1; d_gene: .; j_gene: TRBJ1-3
CDR3aa: CATSPGRLSEQYF; CDR3nt: TGTGCCACCAGTCCGGGACGCCTTAGCGAGCAGTACTTC; abundance: .; v_gene: TRBV15; d_gene: .; j_gene: TRBJ2-7
CDR3aa: CSTNRGQGEQFF; CDR3nt: TGCAGCACGAACAGGGGGCAGGGTGAGCAGTTCTTC; abundance: .; v_gene: TRBV29-1; d_gene: TRBD1; j_gene: TRBJ2-1
CDR3aa: CSVVTGSQQPQHF; CDR3nt: TGCAGCGTGGTTACAGGGAGTCAACAGCCCCAGCATTTT; abundance: .; v_gene: TRBV29-1; d_gene: .; j_gene: TRBJ1-5
CDR3aa: CASSSRGPSTGELFF; CDR3nt: TGTGCCAGCAGCTCGAGAGGGCCATCAACCGGGGAGCTGTTTTTT; abundance: .; v_gene: TRBV7-3; d_gene: .; j_gene: TRBJ2-2
CDR3aa: CASSLTGGSGYEQYF; CDR3nt: TGTGCCAGCAGCTTAACGGGGGGATCCGGCTACGAGCAGTACTTC; abundance: few; v_gene: TRBV7-2; d_gene: TRBD2; j_gene: TRBJ2-7
CDR3aa: CASSHQGPGKEKLFF; CDR3nt: TGCGCCAGCAGCCATCAAGGGCCAGGGAAGGAAAAACTGTTTTTT; abundance: few; v_gene: TRBV4-1; d_gene: .; j_gene: TRBJ1-4
CDR3aa: CASSFGLGGYSNQPQHF; CDR3nt: TGTGCCAGCAGCTTCGGGCTAGGGGGATATAGCAATCAGCCCCAGCATTTT; abundance: once; v_gene: TRBV5-5; d_gene: .; j_gene: TRBJ1-5
CDR3aa: CASRSPGLASAGELFF; CDR3nt: TGCGCCAGCAGATCACCGGGACTAGCGTCTGCCGGGGAGCTGTTTTTT; abundance: .; v_gene: TRBV5-1; d_gene: TRBD2; j_gene: TRBJ2-2
CDR3aa: CASSSRSSYEQYF; CDR3nt: TGTGCCAGCAGCTCAAGATCCTCCTACGAGCAGTACTTC; abundance: .; v_gene: TRBV7-9; d_gene: .; j_gene: TRBJ2-7
CDR3aa: CASSFGTGVGNEQYF; CDR3nt: TGCGCCAGCAGCTTCGGGACAGGGGTCGGGAACGAGCAGTACTTC; abundance: .; v_gene: TRBV5-1; d_gene: TRBD1; j_gene: TRBJ2-7
CDR3aa: CASSIIAGGDTQYF; CDR3nt: TGTGCCAGTAGTATCATCGCGGGGGGGGATACGCAGTATTTT; abundance: .; v_gene: TRBV19; d_gene: TRBD2; j_gene: TRBJ2-3
CDR3aa: CANRVAGANVLTF; CDR3nt: TGTGCCAACAGGGTTGCTGGGGCCAACGTCCTGACTTTC; abundance: .; v_gene: TRBV5-4; d_gene: .; j_gene: TRBJ2-6
CDR3aa: CASSLDLGGYGYTF; CDR3nt: TGTGCCAGCAGCTTAGATCTGGGCGGGTACGGCTACACCTTC; abundance: .; v_gene: TRBV7-8; d_gene: .; j_gene: TRBJ1-2
CDR3aa: CLSKREDTDTQYF; CDR3nt: TGTCTCTCGAAGCGGGAGGACACAGATACGCAGTATTTT; abundance: few; v_gene: TRBV28; d_gene: TRBD2; j_gene: TRBJ2-3
CDR3aa: CASSDTGAQNTEAFF; CDR3nt: TGCGCCAGCAGCGATACAGGGGCCCAGAACACTGAAGCTTTCTTT; abundance: .; v_gene: TRBV4-1; d_gene: TRBD1; j_gene: TRBJ1-1
CDR3aa: CASSLISGGSGSYEQYF; CDR3nt: TGCGCCAGCAGCTTGATTTCAGGGGGTAGCGGGAGCTACGAGCAGTACTTC; abundance: .; v_gene: TRBV5-1; d_gene: TRBD2; j_gene: TRBJ2-7
CDR3aa: CACPRLATQVETQYF; CDR3nt: TGTGCCTGTCCTCGACTAGCGACCCAGGTGGAGACCCAGTACTTC; abundance: .; v_gene: TRBV30; d_gene: TRBD2; j_gene: TRBJ2-5
CDR3aa: CASTPPTGGFYEQYF; CDR3nt: TGTGCCAGCACCCCCCCGACAGGGGGGTTCTACGAGCAGTACTTC; abundance: .; v_gene: TRBV28; d_gene: TRBD1; j_gene: TRBJ2-7
CDR3aa: CASSSISGPVNEQYF; CDR3nt: TGTGCCAGCAGTTCGATATCCGGACCTGTAAACGAGCAGTACTTC; abundance: .; v_gene: TRBV28; d_gene: .; j_gene: TRBJ2-7
CDR3aa: CASQRAGSSYTEAFF; CDR3nt: TGTGCATCCCAACGTGCGGGGTCCTCTTACACTGAAGCTTTCTTT; abundance: .; v_gene: TRBV5-8; d_gene: .; j_gene: TRBJ1-1
CDR3aa: CASSRDSTYNEQFF; CDR3nt: TGTGCCAGCAGCCGGGACTCGACCTACAATGAGCAGTTCTTC; abundance: .; v_gene: TRBV7-2; d_gene: .; j_gene: TRBJ2-1
CDR3aa: CASSKRLVSGTGELFF; CDR3nt: TGTGCCAGCAGCAAGAGACTAGTTTCCGGCACCGGGGAGCTGTTTTTT; abundance: .; v_gene: TRBV7-9; d_gene: .; j_gene: TRBJ2-2
CDR3aa: CACSRVYGYTF; CDR3nt: TGTGCCTGCTCCAGGGTATATGGCTACACCTTC; abundance: .; v_gene: TRBV30; d_gene: .; j_gene: TRBJ1-2
CDR3aa: CASSLKTGPSTDTQYF; CDR3nt: TGCGCCAGCAGCCTTAAAACTGGGCCTAGCACAGATACGCAGTATTTT; abundance: .; v_gene: TRBV4-1; d_gene: .; j_gene: TRBJ2-3
CDR3aa: CAWSVVTGGRTGELFF; CDR3nt: TGTGCCTGGAGTGTAGTAACGGGAGGGAGGACCGGGGAGCTGTTTTTT; abundance: .; v_gene: TRBV30; d_gene: TRBD2; j_gene: TRBJ2-2
CDR3aa: CASSQLAGAYNEQFF; CDR3nt: TGTGCCAGCAGCCAACTAGCGGGGGCTTACAATGAGCAGTTCTTC; abundance: few; v_gene: TRBV4-2; d_gene: TRBD2; j_gene: TRBJ2-1
CDR3aa: CASSFTGSYNEQFF; CDR3nt: TGTGCCAGCAGCTTTACAGGAAGCTACAATGAGCAGTTCTTC; abundance: .; v_gene: TRBV11-2; d_gene: .; j_gene: TRBJ2-1
CDR3aa: CASSPERVRTDTQYF; CDR3nt: TGTGCCAGCTCACCAGAAAGGGTACGCACAGATACGCAGTATTTT; abundance: .; v_gene: TRBV18; d_gene: .; j_gene: TRBJ2-3
CDR3aa: CASSPVGAGTYGNTIYF; CDR3nt: TGTGCCAGCAGTCCCGTGGGGGCCGGGACGTACGGAAACACCATATATTTT; abundance: few; v_gene: TRBV28; d_gene: .; j_gene: TRBJ1-3
CDR3aa: CASSTQVGEQFF; CDR3nt: TGTGCCAGTAGTACTCAGGTTGGTGAGCAGTTCTTC; abundance: once; v_gene: TRBV19; d_gene: .; j_gene: TRBJ2-1
CDR3aa: CASSLGTGTTYEQYF; CDR3nt: TGTGCCAGCAGCTTAGGGACAGGGACAACCTACGAGCAGTACTTC; abundance: .; v_gene: TRBV7-8; d_gene: TRBD1; j_gene: TRBJ2-7
CDR3aa: CASTGGLAGESGTQYF; CDR3nt: TGTGCCAGCACCGGGGGACTAGCGGGAGAATCGGGGACCCAGTACTTC; abundance: .; v_gene: TRBV2; d_gene: TRBD2; j_gene: TRBJ2-5
CDR3aa: CASSSPERPDTQYF; CDR3nt: TGTGCCAGCAGCTCACCCGAGCGCCCAGATACGCAGTATTTT; abundance: .; v_gene: TRBV5-4; d_gene: .; j_gene: TRBJ2-3
CDR3aa: CASSKQGADYGYTF; CDR3nt: TGTGCCAGCTCAAAACAGGGAGCGGACTATGGCTACACCTTC; abundance: .; v_gene: TRBV18; d_gene: .; j_gene: TRBJ1-2
CDR3aa: CASSEPGQPQHF; CDR3nt: TGCGCCAGCAGCGAGCCCGGTCAGCCCCAGCATTTT; abundance: .; v_gene: TRBV5-1; d_gene: .; j_gene: TRBJ1-5
CDR3aa: CASSVEAAVNTGELFF; CDR3nt: TGTGCCAGCAGCGTAGAGGCAGCGGTGAACACCGGGGAGCTGTTTTTT; abundance: once; v_gene: TRBV9; d_gene: .; j_gene: TRBJ2-2
CDR3aa: CASSDGQPQHF; CDR3nt: TGTGCCAGCAGTGATGGTCAGCCCCAGCATTTT; abundance: .; v_gene: TRBV2; d_gene: .; j_gene: TRBJ1-5
CDR3aa: CACRPDSGGYGYTF; CDR3nt: TGTGCCTGCAGACCTGACAGCGGAGGTTATGGCTACACCTTC; abundance: .; v_gene: TRBV2; d_gene: .; j_gene: TRBJ1-2
CDR3aa: CASARGRTDTQYF; CDR3nt: TGTGCCAGCGCCCGTGGCCGCACAGATACGCAGTATTTT; abundance: .; v_gene: TRBV2; d_gene: .; j_gene: TRBJ2-3
CDR3aa: CASSLDGQLRGNTIYF; CDR3nt: TGTGCCAGCAGCCTGGACGGACAGCTCAGAGGAAACACCATATATTTT; abundance: .; v_gene: TRBV11-3; d_gene: .; j_gene: TRBJ1-3